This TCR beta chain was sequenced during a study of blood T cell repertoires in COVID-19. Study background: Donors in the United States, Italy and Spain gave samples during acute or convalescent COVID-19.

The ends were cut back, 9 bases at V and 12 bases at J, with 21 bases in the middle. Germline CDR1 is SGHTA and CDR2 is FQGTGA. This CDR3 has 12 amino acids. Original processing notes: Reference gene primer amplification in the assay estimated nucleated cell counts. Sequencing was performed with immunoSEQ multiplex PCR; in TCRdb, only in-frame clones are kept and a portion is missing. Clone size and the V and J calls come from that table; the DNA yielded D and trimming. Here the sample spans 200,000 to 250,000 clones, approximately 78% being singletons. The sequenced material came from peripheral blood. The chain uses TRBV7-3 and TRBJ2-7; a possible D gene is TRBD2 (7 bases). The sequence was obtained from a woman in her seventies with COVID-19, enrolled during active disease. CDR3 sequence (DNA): TGTGCCAGTAAGCCCGGGGGGCCGGGACCGTACTTC. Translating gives CASKPGGPGPYF. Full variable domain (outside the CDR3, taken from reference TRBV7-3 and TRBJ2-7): GAGVSQTPSNKVTEKGKYVELRCDPISGHTALYWYRQSLGQGPEFLIYFQGTGAADDSGLPNDRFFAVRPEGSVSTLKIQRTERGDSAVYLCASKPGGPGPYFGPGTRLTVT.